Included here is one T cell receptor beta chain sequence, with context. Sequenced by immunoSEQ multiplex PCR; TCRdb stores in-frame clones only, minus some. The sample contains some 200,000 clones, just under 95% of which appear only once. This specimen belongs to a study of control samples from healthy donors and cancer patients. Sequences were obtained from blood. The TCR originated in a man between 18 and 29 years old in good health.

CDR3 sequence (DNA): TGTGCCAGCAGCTTAGGAAACTACAATGAGCAGTTCTTC. Translating gives CASSLGNYNEQFF. J is TRBJ2-1 and V is TRBV5-6; D is ambiguous. CDR1 is SGHDT and CDR2 is YYEEEE in the germline V gene. V was pared by 2 bases and J by 3 bases, with 6 bases between. This CDR3 has 13 amino acids.